This entry concerns a single T cell receptor (beta chain). What it binds is unknown. This record comes from a study of CD4 T cell repertoires in COVID-19. V was shortened by 5 bases and J by 3 bases, with 14 bases between the two germline ends. The CDR3 totals 15 residues. Germline V gene sequence: CDR1 LNHDA, CDR2 SQIVND (reference sequence). Samples came from patients recovered from mild-to-severe COVID-19. The memory T cells were sequenced right after ex vivo isolation, without culture. Study-level findings and limits: Sharing of several most expanded SARS-CoV-2-reactive clonotypes across memory subsets suggested intraclonal diversification.

Assay used: immunoSEQ multiplex PCR; TCRdb lists only in-frame clones, some missing. The sample yields fewer than 100,000 clones, approximately 83% seen once. This specimen consisted of CD4+ T cells from peripheral blood, obtained after recovery from COVID-19. V and J are TRBV19 and TRBJ2-1, with D unclear. The TCR originated in a human donor who had COVID-19. The CDR3 DNA follows: TGTGCCAGTAGTCTTAGGGCAAGTTTCTACAATGAGCAGTTCTTC. This gives the protein CASSLRASFYNEQFF.